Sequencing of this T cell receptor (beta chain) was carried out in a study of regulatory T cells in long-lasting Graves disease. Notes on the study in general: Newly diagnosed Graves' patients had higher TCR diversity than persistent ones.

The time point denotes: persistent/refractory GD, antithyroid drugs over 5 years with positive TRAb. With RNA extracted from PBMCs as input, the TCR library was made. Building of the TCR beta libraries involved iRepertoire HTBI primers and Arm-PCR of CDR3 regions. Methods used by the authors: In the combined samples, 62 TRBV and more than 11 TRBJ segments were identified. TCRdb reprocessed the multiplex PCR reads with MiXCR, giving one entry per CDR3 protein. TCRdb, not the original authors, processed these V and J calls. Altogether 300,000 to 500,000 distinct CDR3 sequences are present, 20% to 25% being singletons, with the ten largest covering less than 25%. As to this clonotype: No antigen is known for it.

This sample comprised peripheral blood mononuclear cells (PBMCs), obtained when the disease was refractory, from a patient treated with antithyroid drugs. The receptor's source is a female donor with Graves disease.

The CDR3 sequence is CASSRTGVNEQYF. The CDR3, as DNA: TGCGCCAGCAGCAGGACAGGAGTCAACGAGCAGTACTTC. The J gene is TRBJ2-7, the V gene TRBV5-1; TRBD1 aligns across 7 bases. This CDR3 region has 13 residues. Germline V gene lookup returns CDR1 SGHRS and CDR2 YFSETQ. V dropped 4 bases and J dropped 5; count of bases not matched to a gene: 6. The full variable domain, completed using reference TRBV5-1 and TRBJ2-7, is KAGVTQTPRYLIKTRGQQVTLSCSPISGHRSVSWYQQTPGQGLQFLFEYFSETQRNKGNFPGRFSGRQFSNSRSEMNVSTLELGDSALYLCASSRTGVNEQYFGPGTRLTVT.